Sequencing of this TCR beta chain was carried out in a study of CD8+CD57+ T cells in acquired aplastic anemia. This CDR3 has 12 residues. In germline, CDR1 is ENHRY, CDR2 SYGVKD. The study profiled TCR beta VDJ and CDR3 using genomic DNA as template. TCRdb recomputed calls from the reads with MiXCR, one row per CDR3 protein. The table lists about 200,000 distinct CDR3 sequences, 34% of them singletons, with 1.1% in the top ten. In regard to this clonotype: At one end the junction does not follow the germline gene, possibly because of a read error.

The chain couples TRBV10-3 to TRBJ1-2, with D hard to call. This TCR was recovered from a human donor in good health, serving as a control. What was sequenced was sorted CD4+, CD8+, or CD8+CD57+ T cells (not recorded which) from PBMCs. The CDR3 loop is CASSEVGYGYTF. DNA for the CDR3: TGTGCCAGCAGTGAAGTTGGCTATGGCTACACCTTC.